Detailed here is one T cell receptor beta chain. The CDR3 spans 10 residues. V lost 5 bases and J 7 bases, leaving 8 bases between the germline ends. The germline V gene has CDR1 SQVTM and CDR2 ANQGSEA. Via MiXCR, TCRdb re-called the RT-PCR reads, giving one row per CDR3 protein. The repertoire holds fewer than 800,000 distinct CDR3 sequences, with more than 13% as singletons. V usage is TRBV29-1 and J usage is TRBJ1-1; D is ambiguous. This clonotype originated in a female donor in good health, serving as a healthy control. Sequencing was carried out using memory CD4+ T cells from blood. The CDR3 reads CSVIQNEAFF. The CDR3 DNA sequence: TGCAGCGTTATACAGAATGAAGCTTTCTTT.